A selection of T cell receptor beta chains follows, all from one sample in a study of cytomegalovirus exposure and HLA in healthy donors. Some clones are missing from TCRdb's copy, which holds only in-frame ones; the method was immunoSEQ multiplex PCR. Among about 91,000 clones listed, roughly 67% were seen once. Material: PBMCs. The receptors stem from a human donor in good health. CDR3s include the opening cysteine and the closing phenylalanine or tryptophan. A D gene is named only where the DNA matches it firmly. The listing skips clone size in some rows; elsewhere it reads once, few, many or a size class.

clone size	V gene	D gene	CDR3 length	J gene	CDR3 DNA	CDR3 protein
NA	TRBV9	TRBD1	12	TRBJ1-6	TGTGCCAGCAGCGGACAGGGGGAACCCCTCCACTTT	CASSGQGEPLHF
NA	TRBV6-1	NA	15	TRBJ1-6	TGTGCCAGTTCTGCGGTGTACAGGAGGGCTTCACCCCTCCACTTT	CASSAVYRRASPLHF
few	TRBV4-3	NA	14	TRBJ2-3	TGCGCCAGCAGCCAACGCGGACAAGCAGATACGCAGTATTTT	CASSQRGQADTQYF
NA	TRBV19	NA	16	TRBJ2-2	TGTGCCAGTAGACAGGGCCCCTTGTGGGGGACCGGGGAGCTGTTTTTT	CASRQGPLWGTGELFF
once	TRBV7-9	NA	15	TRBJ1-3	TGTGCCATCGACGTGGGTAGACTCTCTGGAAACACCATATATTTT	CAIDVGRLSGNTIYF
NA	TRBV19	NA	16	TRBJ2-7	TGTGCCAGTAGTATAGGTTCATCGGGAACCTTCTACGAGCAGTACTTC	CASSIGSSGTFYEQYF
NA	TRBV9	TRBD1	17	TRBJ1-3	TGTGCCAGCAGCGGAACTGGACAGGGGTTAGCTGGAAACACCATATATTTT	CASSGTGQGLAGNTIYF
NA	TRBV2	TRBD1	13	TRBJ2-1	TGTGCCAGCAGCGAGACAGGGTACAATGAGCAGTTCTTC	CASSETGYNEQFF
NA	TRBV6-4	TRBD1	15	TRBJ1-5	TGTGCCAGCAGTGGGACAGGGGCACGCAATCAGCCCCAGCATTTT	CASSGTGARNQPQHF
NA	TRBV2	NA	13	TRBJ1-1	TGTGCCAGCACCCTGTCCCTCGGCACTGAAGCTTTCTTT	CASTLSLGTEAFF
few	TRBV5-5	NA	14	TRBJ1-1	TGTGCCAGCAGCTTGATTCTGGTAGATACTGAAGCTTTCTTT	CASSLILVDTEAFF
once	TRBV7-9	NA	16	TRBJ2-7	TGTGCCAGCAGCGGCTACCGGGACAAAAGCTCCTACGAGCAGTACTTC	CASSGYRDKSSYEQYF
NA	TRBV19	NA	14	TRBJ2-3	TGTGCCAGTAGTCTCGGGGGGCGCACAGATACGCAGTATTTT	CASSLGGRTDTQYF
NA	TRBV15	NA	15	TRBJ2-5	TGTGCCACCAGCAGAGATTGGGGGCTCGGGGAGACCCAGTACTTC	CATSRDWGLGETQYF
NA	TRBV15	TRBD1	14	TRBJ1-1	TGTGCCACCAGCCCACAGGGGGTGATTTCTGAAGCTTTCTTT	CATSPQGVISEAFF
NA	TRBV6-6	NA	15	TRBJ2-3	TGTGCCAGCAGTCTAGGGGCGACGAGCACAGATACGCAGTATTTT	CASSLGATSTDTQYF
NA	TRBV6-5	TRBD1	11	TRBJ2-5	TGTGCCAGCACAGGGGGAGAGACCCAGTACTTC	CASTGGETQYF
NA	TRBV25-1	NA	14	TRBJ2-5	TGTGCCAGCAGTGTACAGGGGGGAGGGGAGACCCAGTACTTC	CASSVQGGGETQYF
NA	TRBV2	NA	15	TRBJ2-6	TGTGCCAGCAGCTTGGGGCCGTCTGGGGCCAACGTCCTGACTTTC	CASSLGPSGANVLTF
NA	TRBV9	TRBD2	16	TRBJ2-2	TGTGCCAGCAGCGTAGTTAGCGGGGGCAACACCGGGGAGCTGTTTTTT	CASSVVSGGNTGELFF
once	TRBV19	TRBD1	14	TRBJ1-5	TGTGCCAGTAGTGGAACAGGGGTCAATCAGCCCCAGCATTTT	CASSGTGVNQPQHF
NA	TRBV4-3	NA	13	TRBJ2-2	TGCGCCAGCAGCCATACGAACACCGGGGAGCTGTTTTTT	CASSHTNTGELFF
NA	TRBV5-4	TRBD1	13	TRBJ1-6	TGTGCCAGCAGCCGGGACAGCAATTCACCCCTCCACTTT	CASSRDSNSPLHF
NA	TRBV5-8	NA	14	TRBJ1-4	TGTGCCAGCAGCTTGTCAGCAACTAATGAAAAACTGTTTTTT	CASSLSATNEKLFF
NA	TRBV19	TRBD1	15	TRBJ1-5	TGTGCCAGTAGTCCCGACAGGGCAAGCAATCAGCCCCAGCATTTT	CASSPDRASNQPQHF
NA	TRBV6-6	NA	14	TRBJ2-6	TGTGCCAGCGCAGGGCCGTCTGGGGCCAACGTCCTGACTTTC	CASAGPSGANVLTF
NA	TRBV7-3	NA	18	TRBJ2-2	TGTGCCAGCAGCACGGGACCGGGACTCTCTAACCGGATCGGGGAGCTGTTTTTT	CASSTGPGLSNRIGELFF
few	TRBV7-2	NA	16	TRBJ2-5	TGTGCCAGCAGCTTATACGAGGACGGGGGATCAGAGACCCAGTACTTC	CASSLYEDGGSETQYF
NA	TRBV7-3	TRBD2	15	TRBJ2-1	TGTGCCAGCAGCTTGCTCGGACTAGCGGACAATGAGCAGTTCTTC	CASSLLGLADNEQFF
NA	TRBV14	NA	15	TRBJ2-3	TGTGCCAGCAGCCAAGACAGGGGAAGCACAGATACGCAGTATTTT	CASSQDRGSTDTQYF
NA	TRBV6-5	NA	13	TRBJ1-2	TGTGCCAGCAGGGGGCGGCTTGGCTATGGCTACACCTTC	CASRGRLGYGYTF
NA	TRBV4-3	NA	15	TRBJ2-3	TGCGCCAGCAGCCAAGATCCAGCGGATACAGATACGCAGTATTTT	CASSQDPADTDTQYF
NA	TRBV5-8	NA	18	TRBJ2-2	TGTGCCAGCAGCCCGGAGGAAAGGCGGCTACTGAACACCGGGGAGCTGTTTTTT	CASSPEERRLLNTGELFF
NA	TRBV9	TRBD1	17	TRBJ1-3	TGTGCCAGCAGCGAACAGACAGGGGGGATCTCTGGAAACACCATATATTTT	CASSEQTGGISGNTIYF
NA	TRBV5-1	TRBD2	17	TRBJ2-3	TGCGCCAGCAGCTTGGTTCCTAGCGGGGGTGGGGCAGATACGCAGTATTTT	CASSLVPSGGGADTQYF
once	TRBV7-2	NA	15	TRBJ1-2	TGTGCCGGCAGCTTTCTATCTTCGGGAGCGGATGGCTACACCTTC	CAGSFLSSGADGYTF
NA	TRBV10-3	NA	13	TRBJ1-2	TGTGCCATCAGTGAACAGGGTAGTTATGGCTACACCTTC	CAISEQGSYGYTF